The TCR beta chain described here comes from a study of CD8+ T cells in alopecia areata. As the sequencing template, cDNA was produced by extracting RNA and reverse transcribing it. Sequenced by immunoSEQ multiplex PCR; TCRdb stores in-frame clones only, minus some. Here the sample spans more than 200,000 clones, 43% being singletons. Noted treatment: oral pan-JAK inhibitor, 5-10 mg twice daily. The ends lost 6 bases at V and 4 bases at J; junction bases unmatched: 8. Germline V gene lookup returns CDR1 SNHLY and CDR2 FYNNEI. The CDR3 is 15 residues long. The TCR sequence derives from a human donor with alopecia areata. This material consisted of CD4+ T cells sorted from blood, taken at approximately week 37, from a patient treated with tofacitinib. The V and J genes are TRBV2 and TRBJ2-3; 9 bases fit TRBD1. The CDR3: CASSAQGATADTQYF. In DNA, the CDR3 is TGTGCCAGCAGCGCACAGGGGGCCACCGCAGATACGCAGTATTTT.